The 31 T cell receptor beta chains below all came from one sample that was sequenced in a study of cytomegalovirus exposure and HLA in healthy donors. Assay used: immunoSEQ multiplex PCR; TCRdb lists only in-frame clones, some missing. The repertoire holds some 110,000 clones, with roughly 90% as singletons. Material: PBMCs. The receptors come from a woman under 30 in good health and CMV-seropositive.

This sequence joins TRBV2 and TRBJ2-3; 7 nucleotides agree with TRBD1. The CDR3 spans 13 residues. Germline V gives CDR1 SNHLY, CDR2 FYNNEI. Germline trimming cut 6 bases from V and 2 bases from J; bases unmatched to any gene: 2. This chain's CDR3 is CASRQGFTDTQYF. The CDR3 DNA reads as TGTGCCAGCAGACAGGGGTTCACAGATACGCAGTATTTT.

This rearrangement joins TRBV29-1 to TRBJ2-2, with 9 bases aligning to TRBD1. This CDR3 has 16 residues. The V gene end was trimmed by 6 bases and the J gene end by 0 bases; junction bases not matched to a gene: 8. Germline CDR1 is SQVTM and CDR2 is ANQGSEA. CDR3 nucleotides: TGCAGCGTGGTACCGGGACAGGGAACGAACACCGGGGAGCTGTTTTTT. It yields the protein CSVVPGQGTNTGELFF.

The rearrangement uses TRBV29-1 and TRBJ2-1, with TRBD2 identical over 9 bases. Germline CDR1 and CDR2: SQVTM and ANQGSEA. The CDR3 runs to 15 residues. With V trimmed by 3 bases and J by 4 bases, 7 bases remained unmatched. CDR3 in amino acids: CSVEGRTSGYNEQFF. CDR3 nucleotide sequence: TGCAGCGTTGAGGGAAGAACTAGCGGGTACAATGAGCAGTTCTTC.

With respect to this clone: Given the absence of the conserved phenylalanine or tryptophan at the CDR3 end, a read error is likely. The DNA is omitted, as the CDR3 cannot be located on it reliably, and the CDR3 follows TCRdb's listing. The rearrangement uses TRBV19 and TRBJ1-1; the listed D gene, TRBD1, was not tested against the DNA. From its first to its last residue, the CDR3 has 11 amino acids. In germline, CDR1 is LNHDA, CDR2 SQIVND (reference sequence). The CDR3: CASSMDSLWIY.

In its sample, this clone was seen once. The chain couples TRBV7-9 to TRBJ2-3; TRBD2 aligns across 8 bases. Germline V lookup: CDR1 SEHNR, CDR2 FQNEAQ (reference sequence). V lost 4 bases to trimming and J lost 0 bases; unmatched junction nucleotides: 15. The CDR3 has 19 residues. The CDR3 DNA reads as TGTGCCAGCAGCTCCCTGCGCACCCGAGCTAGCGGGAGCACAGATACGCAGTATTTT. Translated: CASSSLRTRASGSTDTQYF.

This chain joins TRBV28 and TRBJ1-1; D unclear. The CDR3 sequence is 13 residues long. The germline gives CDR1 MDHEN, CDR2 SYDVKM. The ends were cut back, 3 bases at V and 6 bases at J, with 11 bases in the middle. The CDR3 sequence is CASSLSRSSEAFF. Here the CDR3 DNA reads TGTGCCAGCAGTTTGAGCAGGTCCTCTGAAGCTTTCTTT.

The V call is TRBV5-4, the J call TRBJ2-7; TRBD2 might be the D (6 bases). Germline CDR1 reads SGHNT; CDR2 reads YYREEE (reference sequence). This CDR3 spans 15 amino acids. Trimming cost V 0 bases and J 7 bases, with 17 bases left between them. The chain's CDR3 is CASSLGGLGGGEQYF. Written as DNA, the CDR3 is TGTGCCAGCAGCTTGGGGGGGTTAGGCGGAGGGGAGCAGTACTTC.

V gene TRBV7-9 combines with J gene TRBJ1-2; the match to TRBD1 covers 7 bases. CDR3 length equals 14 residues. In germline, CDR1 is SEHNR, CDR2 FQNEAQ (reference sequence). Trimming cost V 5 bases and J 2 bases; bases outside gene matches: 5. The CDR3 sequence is CASSKGQNNYGYTF. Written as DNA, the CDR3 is TGTGCCAGCAGCAAGGGACAGAACAACTATGGCTACACCTTC. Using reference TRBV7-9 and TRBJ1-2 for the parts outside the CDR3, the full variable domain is DTGVSQNPRHKITKRGQNVTFRCDPISEHNRLYWYRQTLGQGPEFLTYFQNEAQLEKSRLLSDRFSAERPKGSFSTLEIQRTEQGDSAMYLCASSKGQNNYGYTFGSGTRLTVV.

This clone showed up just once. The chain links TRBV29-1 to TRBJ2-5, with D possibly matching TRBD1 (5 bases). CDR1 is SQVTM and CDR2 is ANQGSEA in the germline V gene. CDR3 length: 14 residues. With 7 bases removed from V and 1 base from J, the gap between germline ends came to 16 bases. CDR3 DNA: TGCAGCGCCTTGACAGACCTTCTCCAAGAGACCCAGTACTTC. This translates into CSALTDLLQETQYF.

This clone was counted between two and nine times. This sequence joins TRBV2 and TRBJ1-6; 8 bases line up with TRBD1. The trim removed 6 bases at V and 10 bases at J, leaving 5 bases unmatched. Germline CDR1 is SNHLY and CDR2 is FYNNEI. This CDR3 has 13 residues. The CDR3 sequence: CASRDRAGSPLHF. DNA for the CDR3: TGTGCCAGCAGGGACAGGGCCGGGTCACCCCTCCACTTT.

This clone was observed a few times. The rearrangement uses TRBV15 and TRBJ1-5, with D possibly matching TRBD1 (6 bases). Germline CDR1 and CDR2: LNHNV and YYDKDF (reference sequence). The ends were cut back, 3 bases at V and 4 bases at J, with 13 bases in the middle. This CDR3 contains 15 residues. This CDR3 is CATSSWVGANQPQHF. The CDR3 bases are TGTGCCACCAGCAGCTGGGTGGGGGCTAATCAGCCCCAGCATTTT.

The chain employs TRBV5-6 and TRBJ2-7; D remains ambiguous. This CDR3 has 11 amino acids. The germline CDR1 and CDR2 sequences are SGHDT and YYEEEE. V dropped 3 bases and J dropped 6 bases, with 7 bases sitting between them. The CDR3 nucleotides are TGTGCCAGCAGCTCCACAGCCGAGCAGTACTTC. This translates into CASSSTAEQYF.

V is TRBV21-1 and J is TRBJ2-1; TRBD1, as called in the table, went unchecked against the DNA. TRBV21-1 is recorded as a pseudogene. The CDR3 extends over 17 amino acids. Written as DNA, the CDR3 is TGTGCCAGCAGCAAAGTGGGTCACAGCATCATTCTTCATGAGCAGTTCTTC. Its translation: CASSKVGHSIILHEQFF.

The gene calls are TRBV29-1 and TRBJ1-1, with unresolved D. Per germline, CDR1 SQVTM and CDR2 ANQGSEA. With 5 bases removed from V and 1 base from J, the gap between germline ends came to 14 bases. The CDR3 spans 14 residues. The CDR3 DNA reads TGCAGCGTTCCGCGGGGAGGTCAGAACACTGAAGCTTTCTTT. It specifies CSVPRGGQNTEAFF.

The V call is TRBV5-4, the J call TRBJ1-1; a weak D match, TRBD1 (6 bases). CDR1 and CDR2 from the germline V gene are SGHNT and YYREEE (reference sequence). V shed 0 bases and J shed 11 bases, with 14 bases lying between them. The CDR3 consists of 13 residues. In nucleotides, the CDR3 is TGTGCCAGCAGCTTGGAATTGGGCAGGGGTGCTTTCTTT. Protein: CASSLELGRGAFF.

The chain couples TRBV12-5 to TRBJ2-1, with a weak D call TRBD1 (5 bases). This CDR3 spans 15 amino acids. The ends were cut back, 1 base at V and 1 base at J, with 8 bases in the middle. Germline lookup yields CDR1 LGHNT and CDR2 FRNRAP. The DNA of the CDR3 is TGTGCTAGTGGTTTGGGGACATTTTCCTACAATGAGCAGTTCTTC. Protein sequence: CASGLGTFSYNEQFF.

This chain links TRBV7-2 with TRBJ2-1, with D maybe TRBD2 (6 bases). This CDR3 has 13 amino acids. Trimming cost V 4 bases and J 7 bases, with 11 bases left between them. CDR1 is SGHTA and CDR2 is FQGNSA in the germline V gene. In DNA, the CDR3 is TGTGCCAGCAGCTCGGGGACTTTAAATGAGCAGTTCTTC. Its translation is CASSSGTLNEQFF.

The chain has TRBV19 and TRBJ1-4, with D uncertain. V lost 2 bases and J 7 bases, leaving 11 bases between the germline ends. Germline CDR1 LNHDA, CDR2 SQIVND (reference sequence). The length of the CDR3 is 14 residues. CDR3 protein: CASSIYTKPEKLFF. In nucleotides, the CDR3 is TGTGCCAGTAGTATATATACTAAGCCTGAAAAACTGTTTTTT.

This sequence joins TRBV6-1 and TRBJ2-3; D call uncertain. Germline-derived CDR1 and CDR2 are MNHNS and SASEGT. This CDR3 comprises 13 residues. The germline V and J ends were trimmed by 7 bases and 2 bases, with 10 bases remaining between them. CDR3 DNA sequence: TGTGCCAGCACCCGACTGCCCACAGATACGCAGTATTTT. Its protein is CASTRLPTDTQYF.

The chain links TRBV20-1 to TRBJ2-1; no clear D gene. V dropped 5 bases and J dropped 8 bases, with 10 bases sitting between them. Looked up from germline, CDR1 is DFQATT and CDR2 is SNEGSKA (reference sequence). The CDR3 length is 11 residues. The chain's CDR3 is CSADCGYEQFF. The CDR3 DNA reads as TGCAGTGCTGACTGCGGTTATGAGCAGTTCTTC.

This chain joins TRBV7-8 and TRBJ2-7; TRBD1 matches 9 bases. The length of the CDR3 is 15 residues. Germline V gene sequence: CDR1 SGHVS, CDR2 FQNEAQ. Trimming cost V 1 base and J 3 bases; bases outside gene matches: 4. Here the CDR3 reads CASSLDDRGSYEQYV. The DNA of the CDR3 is TGTGCCAGCAGCTTAGATGACAGGGGGAGCTACGAGCAGTACGTC.

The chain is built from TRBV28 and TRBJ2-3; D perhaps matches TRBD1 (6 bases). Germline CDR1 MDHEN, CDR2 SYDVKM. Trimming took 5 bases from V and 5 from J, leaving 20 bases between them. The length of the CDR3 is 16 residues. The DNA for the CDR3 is TGTGCCAGCAGTACTCCCGGGACACAATATCTAGATACGCAGTATTTT. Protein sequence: CASSTPGTQYLDTQYF. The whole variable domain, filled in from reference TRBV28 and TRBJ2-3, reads DVKVTQSSRYLVKRTGEKVFLECVQDMDHENMFWYRQDPGLGLRLIYFSYDVKMKEKGDIPEGYSVSREKKERFSLILESASTNQTSMYLCASSTPGTQYLDTQYFGPGTRLTVL.

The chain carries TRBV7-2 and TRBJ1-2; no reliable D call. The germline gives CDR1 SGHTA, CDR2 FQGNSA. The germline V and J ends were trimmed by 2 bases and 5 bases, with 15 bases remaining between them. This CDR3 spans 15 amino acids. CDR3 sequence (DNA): TGTGCCAGCAGCTTATGGGAGCCCCGGATATATGGCTACACCTTC. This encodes CASSLWEPRIYGYTF.

The CDR3 loop reads CASSLADGHPEAFF. DNA of the CDR3: TGCGCCAGCAGCTTGGCCGACGGACATCCTGAAGCTTTCTTT. The chain combines TRBV5-1 with TRBJ1-1; tentatively, D is TRBD1 (5 bases). CDR3 length: 14 residues. Germline V gene lookup returns CDR1 SGHRS and CDR2 YFSETQ. Trimming shortened V by 0 bases and J by 6 bases, and 12 bases separated the two germline ends.

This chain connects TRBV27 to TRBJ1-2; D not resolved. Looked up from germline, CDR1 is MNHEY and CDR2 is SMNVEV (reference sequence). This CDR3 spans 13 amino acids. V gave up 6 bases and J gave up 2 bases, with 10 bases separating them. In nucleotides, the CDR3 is TGTGCCAGCAGGATGGGGAGGAACTATGGCTACACCTTC. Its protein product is CASRMGRNYGYTF.

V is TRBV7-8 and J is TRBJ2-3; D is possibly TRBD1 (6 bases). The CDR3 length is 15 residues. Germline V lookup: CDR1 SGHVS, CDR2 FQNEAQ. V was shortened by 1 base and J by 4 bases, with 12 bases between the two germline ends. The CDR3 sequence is CASSLVDRRADTQYF. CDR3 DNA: TGTGCCAGCAGCTTAGTCGACAGGCGCGCAGATACGCAGTATTTT.

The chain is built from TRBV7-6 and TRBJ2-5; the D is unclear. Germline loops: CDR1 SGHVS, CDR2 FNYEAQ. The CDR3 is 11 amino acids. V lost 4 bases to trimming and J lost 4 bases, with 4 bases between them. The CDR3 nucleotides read TGTGCCAGCAGCTCAGGAGAGACCCAGTACTTC. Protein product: CASSSGETQYF.

This chain's CDR3 is CASSLAGIKNSPLHF. CDR3 bases: TGTGCCAGCAGTTTAGCGGGGATTAAGAATTCACCCCTCCACTTT. V usage is TRBV27 and J usage is TRBJ1-6, with unresolved D. V was shortened by 2 bases and J by 7 bases, with 12 bases between the two germline ends. Germline V gene lookup returns CDR1 MNHEY and CDR2 SMNVEV (reference sequence). This CDR3 contains 15 residues.

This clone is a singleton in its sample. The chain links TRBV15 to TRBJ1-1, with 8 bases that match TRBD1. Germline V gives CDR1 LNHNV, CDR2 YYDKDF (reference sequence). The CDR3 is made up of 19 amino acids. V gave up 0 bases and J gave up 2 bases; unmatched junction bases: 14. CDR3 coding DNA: TGTGCCACCAGCAGAGATAAAAGGGGACAGGCGATTTATAACACTGAAGCTTTCTTT. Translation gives CATSRDKRGQAIYNTEAFF.

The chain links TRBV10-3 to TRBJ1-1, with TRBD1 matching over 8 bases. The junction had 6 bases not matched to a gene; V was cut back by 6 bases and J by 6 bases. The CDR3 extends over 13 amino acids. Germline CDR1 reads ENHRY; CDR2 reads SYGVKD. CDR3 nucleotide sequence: TGTGCCATCAGAATCGGACAGGGCGCTGAAGCTTTCTTT. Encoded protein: CAIRIGQGAEAFF.

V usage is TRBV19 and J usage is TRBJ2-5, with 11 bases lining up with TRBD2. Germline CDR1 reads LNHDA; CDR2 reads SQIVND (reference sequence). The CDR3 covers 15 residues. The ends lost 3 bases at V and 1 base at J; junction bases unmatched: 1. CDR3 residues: CASSMGLAVQETQYF. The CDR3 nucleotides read TGTGCCAGTAGTATGGGACTAGCGGTCCAAGAGACCCAGTACTTC.